This T cell receptor beta chain originates from a study of cytomegalovirus exposure and HLA in healthy donors. About the research overall: Earlier, 110 million or so unique TCR beta sequences were recovered from some 200 million T cells by an analysis. The early release's HLA-typed donors yielded 78 million or so unique TCRs.

13 Jbeta primers and 60 Vbeta primers were used for the PCR. Profiled with immunoSEQ multiplex PCR; TCRdb holds only in-frame clones, not every one. The data contain about 160,000 clones, around 84% of them singletons. V lost 5 bases, J lost 9 bases, and 8 bases stayed unmatched. CDR3 length: 15 amino acids. Germline loops: CDR1 MNHEY, CDR2 SMNVEV (reference sequence). Comment on this clone: What it binds is unknown.

Study-level points and caveats: An Asian-associated ancestry cluster reportedly showed fewer N-insertions than the roughly 670-donor mean in a later analysis. The study designated 150 to 200 TCR beta chains cytomegalovirus-associated.

Input material: PBMCs. This TCR came from a man aged 18 to 29 in good health and CMV-seropositive. V gene TRBV27 combines with J gene TRBJ1-6, with 9 bases that match TRBD1. The chain's CDR3 is CASSRPRDRASPLHF. The CDR3 coding sequence is TGTGCCAGCAGTCGGCCTAGGGACAGGGCTTCACCCCTCCACTTT.